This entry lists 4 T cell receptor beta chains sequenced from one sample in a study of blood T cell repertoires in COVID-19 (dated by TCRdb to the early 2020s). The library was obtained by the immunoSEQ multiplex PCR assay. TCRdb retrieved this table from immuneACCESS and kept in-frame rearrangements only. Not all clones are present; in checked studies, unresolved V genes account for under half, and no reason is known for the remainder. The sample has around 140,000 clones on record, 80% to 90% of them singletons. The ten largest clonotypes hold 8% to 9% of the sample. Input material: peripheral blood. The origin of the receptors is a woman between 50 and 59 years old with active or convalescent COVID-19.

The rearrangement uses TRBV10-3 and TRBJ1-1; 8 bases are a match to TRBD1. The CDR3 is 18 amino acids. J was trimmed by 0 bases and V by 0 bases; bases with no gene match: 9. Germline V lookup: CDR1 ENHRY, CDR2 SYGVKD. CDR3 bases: TGTGCCATCAGTGAGTCGTTGTCGAGACAGGGGTTGAACACTGAAGCTTTCTTT. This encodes CAISESLSRQGLNTEAFF.

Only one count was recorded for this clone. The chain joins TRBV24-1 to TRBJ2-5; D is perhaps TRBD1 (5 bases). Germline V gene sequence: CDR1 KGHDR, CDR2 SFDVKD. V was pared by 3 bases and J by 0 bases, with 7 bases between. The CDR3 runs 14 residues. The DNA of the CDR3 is TGTGCCACCAGTGATCTCAGGGACCAAGAGACCCAGTACTTC. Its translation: CATSDLRDQETQYF.

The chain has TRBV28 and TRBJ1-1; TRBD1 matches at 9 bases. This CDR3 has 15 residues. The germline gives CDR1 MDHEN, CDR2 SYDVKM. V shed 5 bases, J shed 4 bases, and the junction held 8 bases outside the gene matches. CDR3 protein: CASSAPGQGVTEAFF. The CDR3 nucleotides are TGTGCCAGCAGTGCTCCGGGACAGGGAGTCACTGAAGCTTTCTTT.

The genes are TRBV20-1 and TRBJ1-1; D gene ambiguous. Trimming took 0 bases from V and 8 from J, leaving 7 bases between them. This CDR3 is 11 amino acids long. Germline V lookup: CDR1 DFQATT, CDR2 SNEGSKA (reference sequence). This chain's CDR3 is CSAREGREAFF. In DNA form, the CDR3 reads TGCAGTGCTAGAGAGGGCAGAGAAGCTTTCTTT.